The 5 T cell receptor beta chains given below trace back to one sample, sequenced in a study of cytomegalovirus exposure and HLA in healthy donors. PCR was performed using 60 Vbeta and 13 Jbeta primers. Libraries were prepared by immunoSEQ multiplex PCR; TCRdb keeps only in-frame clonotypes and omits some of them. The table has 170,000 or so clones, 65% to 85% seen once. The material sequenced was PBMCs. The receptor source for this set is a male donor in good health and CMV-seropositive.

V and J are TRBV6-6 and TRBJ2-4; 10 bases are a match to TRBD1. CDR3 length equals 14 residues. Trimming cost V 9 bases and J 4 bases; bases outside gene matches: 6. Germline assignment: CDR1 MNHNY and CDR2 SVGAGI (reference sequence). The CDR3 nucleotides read TGTGCCAGTTTCTTGGGACAGGGGAAAAACATTCAGTACTTC. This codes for CASFLGQGKNIQYF.

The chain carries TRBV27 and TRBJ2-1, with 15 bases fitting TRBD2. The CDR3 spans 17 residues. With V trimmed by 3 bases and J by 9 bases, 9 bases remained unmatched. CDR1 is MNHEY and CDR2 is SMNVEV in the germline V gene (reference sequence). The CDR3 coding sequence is TGTGCCAGCAGTTTCCGGACTAGCGGGAGGGCCACTACTGAGCAGTTCTTC. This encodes CASSFRTSGRATTEQFF.

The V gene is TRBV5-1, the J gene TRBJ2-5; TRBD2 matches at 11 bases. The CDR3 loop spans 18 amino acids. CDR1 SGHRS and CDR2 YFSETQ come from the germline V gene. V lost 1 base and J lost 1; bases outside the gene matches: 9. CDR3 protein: CASSLSTSGRGGQETQYF. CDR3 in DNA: TGCGCCAGCAGCTTGAGCACTAGCGGGAGAGGGGGCCAAGAGACCCAGTACTTC.

In DNA, the CDR3 is TGTGCCAGCAGCTTAGGGGACAGCTCCTACGAGCAGTACTTC. The encoded protein is CASSLGDSSYEQYF. This rearrangement joins TRBV11-3 to TRBJ2-7, with 7 bases lining up with TRBD1. Germline CDR1 reads SGHNT; CDR2 reads YENEEA. The V segment lost 1 base and the J segment 0 bases; nucleotides outside the gene matches: 0. This CDR3 contains 14 residues.

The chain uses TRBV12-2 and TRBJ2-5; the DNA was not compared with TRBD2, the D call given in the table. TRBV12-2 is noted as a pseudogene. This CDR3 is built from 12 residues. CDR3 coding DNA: TGTGCAAGTCGCCCGGGAGGGGAGACCCAGTACTTC. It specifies CASRPGGETQYF.